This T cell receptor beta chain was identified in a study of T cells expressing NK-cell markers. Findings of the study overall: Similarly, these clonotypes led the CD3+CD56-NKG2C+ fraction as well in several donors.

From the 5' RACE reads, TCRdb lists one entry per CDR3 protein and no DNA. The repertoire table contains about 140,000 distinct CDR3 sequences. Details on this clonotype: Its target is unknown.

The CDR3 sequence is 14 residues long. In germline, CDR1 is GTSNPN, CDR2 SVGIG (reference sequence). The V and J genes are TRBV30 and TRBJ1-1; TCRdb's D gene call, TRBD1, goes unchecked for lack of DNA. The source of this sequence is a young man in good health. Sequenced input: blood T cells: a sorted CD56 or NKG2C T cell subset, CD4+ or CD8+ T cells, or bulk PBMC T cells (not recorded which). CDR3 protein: CAWEGGAGNTEAFF.